The rows below give T cell receptor beta chains drawn from one sample of a study of blood T cell repertoires in COVID-19. The table came from immunoSEQ multiplex PCR; TCRdb's copy has only in-frame clones and leaves some out. The repertoire consists of tens of thousands of clones, with around nine tenths occurring once and the leading ten covering more than 1.5%. The sample comprised peripheral blood. The receptors derive from a woman over 75 with active or convalescent COVID-19. CDR3s include the opening cysteine and the closing phenylalanine or tryptophan. D genes are given only for firm matches. Only part of the rows carry a size: once, few, many, or a class if the clone is expanded.

abundance: -
v_gene: TRBV9
d_gene: TRBD2
j_gene: TRBJ2-1
CDR3aa: CASSVNPGGASSNEQFF

abundance: once
v_gene: TRBV9
d_gene: TRBD2
j_gene: TRBJ2-1
CDR3aa: CASSPRSTSGTYNEQFF

abundance: -
v_gene: TRBV7-2
d_gene: -
j_gene: TRBJ2-1
CDR3aa: CAEKAGRSYNEQFF

abundance: once
v_gene: TRBV28
d_gene: -
j_gene: TRBJ1-4
CDR3aa: CASSLSFNGFNEKLFF

abundance: -
v_gene: TRBV18
d_gene: -
j_gene: TRBJ1-5
CDR3aa: CASSPRTANQPQHF

abundance: -
v_gene: TRBV5-6
d_gene: TRBD1
j_gene: TRBJ2-7
CDR3aa: CASTPGGSVTGAAEQYF

abundance: -
v_gene: TRBV30
d_gene: TRBD2
j_gene: TRBJ2-5
CDR3aa: CAWSVAGGETQYF

abundance: -
v_gene: TRBV18
d_gene: -
j_gene: TRBJ1-6
CDR3aa: CASSVGDLLGSPLHF

abundance: -
v_gene: TRBV7-7
d_gene: -
j_gene: TRBJ2-7
CDR3aa: CASSLDPGHTYEQYF

abundance: -
v_gene: TRBV19
d_gene: -
j_gene: TRBJ1-2
CDR3aa: CASLDYTNYGYTF

abundance: -
v_gene: TRBV4-1
d_gene: -
j_gene: TRBJ1-6
CDR3aa: CASSQEEAYNSPLHF

abundance: once
v_gene: TRBV5-1
d_gene: TRBD1
j_gene: TRBJ2-5
CDR3aa: CASSPAPGQQETQYF

abundance: -
v_gene: TRBV23-1
d_gene: -
j_gene: TRBJ1-5
CDR3aa: CASSPGCGGLSQPQHF

abundance: -
v_gene: TRBV24-1
d_gene: -
j_gene: TRBJ2-3
CDR3aa: CATAQGWRADTQYF

abundance: -
v_gene: TRBV7-2
d_gene: TRBD1
j_gene: TRBJ1-2
CDR3aa: CASSPGQGGNGYTF

abundance: -
v_gene: TRBV7-2
d_gene: TRBD2
j_gene: TRBJ2-7
CDR3aa: CASSSRPGLAGVLSYEQYF

abundance: -
v_gene: TRBV4-1
d_gene: -
j_gene: TRBJ1-3
CDR3aa: CASSPTEGQGLGNTIYF

abundance: -
v_gene: TRBV7-9
d_gene: TRBD1
j_gene: TRBJ1-4
CDR3aa: CASSAYSGGRGLFF

abundance: -
v_gene: TRBV4-3
d_gene: TRBD2
j_gene: TRBJ2-6
CDR3aa: CASSREGSGANVLTF

abundance: -
v_gene: TRBV30
d_gene: -
j_gene: TRBJ1-5
CDR3aa: CAWSFQGVNQPQHF

abundance: -
v_gene: TRBV10-3
d_gene: TRBD2
j_gene: TRBJ2-3
CDR3aa: CAISESRLAPSTDTQYF

abundance: -
v_gene: TRBV5-5
d_gene: -
j_gene: TRBJ1-6
CDR3aa: CASSLILRSSPLHF

abundance: -
v_gene: TRBV2
d_gene: TRBD2
j_gene: TRBJ2-3
CDR3aa: CASNGYGGGSDTQYF

abundance: -
v_gene: TRBV2
d_gene: -
j_gene: TRBJ2-3
CDR3aa: CASGRESPDTQYF

abundance: -
v_gene: TRBV9
d_gene: TRBD1
j_gene: TRBJ1-2
CDR3aa: CASSLTGASYGYTF

abundance: -
v_gene: TRBV11-2
d_gene: -
j_gene: TRBJ2-2
CDR3aa: CASSRAVGELFF

abundance: -
v_gene: TRBV30
d_gene: -
j_gene: TRBJ2-2
CDR3aa: CAWSGRANGELFF

abundance: few
v_gene: TRBV2
d_gene: -
j_gene: TRBJ1-2
CDR3aa: CASSERSAGYGYTF